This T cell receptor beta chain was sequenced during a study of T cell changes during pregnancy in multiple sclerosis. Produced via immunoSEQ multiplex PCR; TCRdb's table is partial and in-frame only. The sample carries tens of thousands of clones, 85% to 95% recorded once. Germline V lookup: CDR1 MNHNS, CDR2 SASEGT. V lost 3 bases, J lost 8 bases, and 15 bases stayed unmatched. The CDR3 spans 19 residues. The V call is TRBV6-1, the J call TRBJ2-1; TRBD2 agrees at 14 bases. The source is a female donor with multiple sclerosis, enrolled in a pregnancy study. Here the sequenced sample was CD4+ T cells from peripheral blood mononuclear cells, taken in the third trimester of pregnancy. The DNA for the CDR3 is TGTGCCAGCAGTGATTCGATACCGGGACTAGCGGGAGTGGTGGATGAGCAGTTCTTC. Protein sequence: CASSDSIPGLAGVVDEQFF.